The clone carrying this T cell receptor (beta chain) showed up many times. Its target is not known. The sample originates from a study of CD8 T cells in ankylosing spondylitis. Study results and limitations: Blood from ankylosing spondylitis patients appeared to carry a characteristic roughly eight-variant TCR beta motif.

TCRdb reprocessed the 5' RACE reads with MiXCR, giving one entry per CDR3 protein. This table has roughly 300,000 distinct CDR3 sequences, 8% appearing once. The CDR3 runs 13 residues. Trimming cost V 4 bases and J 6 bases, with 10 bases left between them. Germline-derived CDR1 and CDR2 are MGHRA and YSYEKL. This receptor was identified in a male donor with ankylosing spondylitis. What was sequenced was blood, either unsorted or a sorted T cell fraction (not recorded which). The rearrangement joins TRBV4-1 to TRBJ1-5; no definite D call. The DNA for the CDR3 is TGCGCCAGCAGCCTCTCTTATGGTCAGCCCCAGCATTTT. Its translation: CASSLSYGQPQHF.